This TCR beta chain was recovered during a study of cytomegalovirus exposure and HLA in healthy donors. Study outcomes and limitations: There were a few CMV-associated chains whose specificity for CMV antigens was confirmed in vitro. There were 150 to 200 TCR beta chains listed as cytomegalovirus-associated.

The PCR ran on 60 Vbeta and 13 Jbeta primers. Using immunoSEQ multiplex PCR, the repertoire was profiled, and TCRdb retains in-frame clones only, with some absent. In the table there are 150,000 or so clones, almost 85% of which are singletons. V lost 4 bases to trimming and J lost 6 bases; unmatched junction nucleotides: 10. Per germline, CDR1 SGDLS and CDR2 YYNGEE. The CDR3 runs 16 residues. In the case of this clone: The antigen remains undetermined.

The chain is built from TRBV9 and TRBJ2-1; 10 bases are a match to TRBD2. The receptor comes from a young man in good health and CMV-seropositive. The source material was PBMCs. DNA of the CDR3: TGTGCCAGCAGCCCCATTGTCGCTAGCGGGAGCAATGAGCAGTTCTTC. Residues: CASSPIVASGSNEQFF.